These 20 T cell receptor beta chains were all obtained from the same sample, sequenced in a study of blood T cell repertoires in COVID-19. Profiled with immunoSEQ multiplex PCR; TCRdb holds only in-frame clones, not every one. The data contain 200,000 to 250,000 clones, around 80% of them seen just once; the ten biggest clones take up roughly 13%. Sample: peripheral blood. Source of these receptors: a human donor in a cohort sampled during active COVID-19.

V is TRBV5-4 and J is TRBJ2-2; 8 bases align to TRBD1. CDR3 length equals 16 residues. Germline CDR1 SGHNT, CDR2 YYREEE (reference sequence). The V gene end was trimmed by 3 bases and the J gene end by 1 base; junction bases not matched to a gene: 5. This CDR3 is CASSSMTGENTGELFF. The CDR3 DNA is TGTGCCAGCAGCTCGATGACAGGGGAGAACACCGGGGAGCTGTTTTTT.

This chain joins TRBV19 and TRBJ1-3, with TRBD1 as a possible D gene (5 bases). Germline V gene lookup returns CDR1 LNHDA and CDR2 SQIVND (reference sequence). The V end was cut by 3 bases, the J end by 0 bases, with 9 bases between. The CDR3 is 15 residues long. The CDR3 DNA reads TGTGCCAGTAGTATCGACAGCGACTCTGGAAACACCATATATTTT. It translates to CASSIDSDSGNTIYF.

J is TRBJ1-5 and V is TRBV7-2; D unclear. The CDR3 spans 15 residues. Germline CDR1 and CDR2: SGHTA and FQGNSA. The ends were cut back, 5 bases at V and 0 bases at J, with 11 bases in the middle. The DNA for the CDR3 is TGTGCCAGCAGCCTACAGACGGCTAGCAATCAGCCCCAGCATTTT. Translation gives CASSLQTASNQPQHF.

The V and J genes are TRBV6-5 and TRBJ2-7; 7 bases map to TRBD1. The V gene's germline CDR1 is MNHEY and CDR2 SVGAGI. The CDR3 contains 14 residues. J gave up 0 bases and V 6 bases, and 5 bases lay outside the gene matches. The CDR3 coding sequence is TGTGCCAGCAGAGGGGGCAGGGACTCCTACGAGCAGTACTTC. It encodes CASRGGRDSYEQYF.

J is TRBJ2-6 and V is TRBV28; D is unresolved. There are 20 residues in the CDR3. Germline V lookup: CDR1 MDHEN, CDR2 SYDVKM. The V end was cut by 1 base, the J end by 2 bases, with 21 bases between. As DNA, the CDR3 is TGTGCCAGCAGTTTATTCCTCGGCGGCATGGGTCCTCCTGGGGCCAACGTCCTGACTTTC. Translating it yields CASSLFLGGMGPPGANVLTF.

The rearrangement uses TRBV30 and TRBJ1-1; no clear D. The CDR3 extends over 14 amino acids. Germline assignment: CDR1 GTSNPN and CDR2 SVGIG (reference sequence). The V end was cut by 0 bases, the J end by 4 bases, with 12 bases between. The CDR3: CAWSVGLDVTEAFF. The CDR3 DNA sequence: TGTGCCTGGAGTGTAGGACTAGATGTCACTGAAGCTTTCTTT.

V is TRBV10-3 and J is TRBJ2-2; D is unresolved. Between the trimmed V and J ends, which lost 2 bases and 2 bases, there was a span of 12 bases. CDR1 and CDR2 from the germline V gene are ENHRY and SYGVKD. This CDR3 region has 16 residues. CDR3 protein: CAISEQAPANTGELFF. The CDR3 nucleotides read TGTGCCATCAGTGAGCAAGCGCCCGCAAACACCGGGGAGCTGTTTTTT.

The chain has TRBV5-1 and TRBJ1-2, with TRBD1 identical over 11 bases. The V gene's germline CDR1 is SGHRS and CDR2 YFSETQ. V lost 4 bases to trimming and J lost 3 bases; unmatched junction nucleotides: 5. CDR3 size: 15 residues. The CDR3 DNA reads as TGCGCCAGCAGCGCCGGACAGGGGGCCTACTATGGCTACACCTTC. Translation: CASSAGQGAYYGYTF.

This rearrangement joins TRBV5-1 to TRBJ2-1; maybe TRBD1 (6 bases). Germline CDR1 and CDR2: SGHRS and YFSETQ. This CDR3 contains 13 residues. V shed 0 bases and J shed 9 bases, with 10 bases lying between them. The CDR3 loop is CASSLGEGGEQFF. The DNA for the CDR3 is TGCGCCAGCAGCTTGGGGGAAGGGGGTGAGCAGTTCTTC.

The J gene is TRBJ2-5, the V gene TRBV5-4; 7 bases match TRBD2. J was trimmed by 3 bases and V by 4 bases; bases with no gene match: 9. Germline V gene sequence: CDR1 SGHNT, CDR2 YYREEE (reference sequence). The CDR3 length is 15 residues. As DNA, the CDR3 is TGTGCCAGCAGCACGGATGGGAGGGTTGAAGAGACCCAGTACTTC. Translated: CASSTDGRVEETQYF.

This clone was detected a few times. This chain links TRBV10-2 with TRBJ2-1; D is perhaps TRBD1 (6 bases). The V end lost 7 bases, the J end lost 0 bases, and 10 bases lay between the germline ends. The CDR3 spans 14 residues. The V gene's germline CDR1 is WSHSY and CDR2 SAAADI. The CDR3: CASNGRGSYNEQFF. CDR3 nucleotide sequence: TGCGCCAGCAACGGCAGGGGCTCCTACAATGAGCAGTTCTTC.

V and J are TRBV6-5 and TRBJ2-1; 7 nucleotides line up with TRBD2. Germline trimming cut 5 bases from V and 3 bases from J; bases unmatched to any gene: 7. The CDR3 length is 15 residues. The germline V gene encodes CDR1 MNHEY and CDR2 SVGAGI. In DNA, the CDR3 is TGTGCCAGCAGTAATACCGCGGGAGTCTACAATGAGCAGTTCTTC. Amino acids: CASSNTAGVYNEQFF.

The V gene is TRBV28, the J gene TRBJ1-5, with 9 bases identical to TRBD1. CDR1 and CDR2 (germline): MDHEN, SYDVKM. The CDR3 totals 17 residues. Trimming took 7 bases from V and 0 from J; bases not matched to a gene: 10. The CDR3: CASTPGQGLRSNQPQHF. The CDR3 DNA reads TGTGCCAGCACTCCGGGACAGGGCCTCCGTAGCAATCAGCCCCAGCATTTT.

The chain recombines TRBV6-5 with TRBJ2-2; TRBD1 agrees at 7 bases. From germline, CDR1 is MNHEY and CDR2 SVGAGI. Trimming removed 5 bases from V and 6 bases from J; junction bases left unmatched: 3. The length of the CDR3 is 13 residues. The CDR3 protein is CASSPGTAGELFF. The DNA of the CDR3 is TGTGCCAGCAGTCCCGGGACAGCCGGGGAGCTGTTTTTT.

In this sample, this clone turned up a few times. V and J are TRBV30 and TRBJ2-2; 10 bases agree with TRBD1. The CDR3 loop spans 16 amino acids. In germline, CDR1 is GTSNPN, CDR2 SVGIG (reference sequence). The V and J ends lost 0 bases and 3 bases, in that order; junction bases with no gene match: 4. CDR3 sequence reads: CAWSVETGGDTGELFF. The CDR3 nucleotides read TGTGCCTGGAGTGTCGAGACAGGGGGCGACACCGGGGAGCTGTTTTTT.

This clone was counted once. The J gene is TRBJ2-4, the V gene TRBV2, with a possible D match to TRBD1 (6 bases). CDR3 length: 15 amino acids. Trimming stripped 2 bases from V and 1 base from J, with 9 bases between. The germline V gene encodes CDR1 SNHLY and CDR2 FYNNEI. CDR3 loop: CASSEPQGAKNIQYF. CDR3 sequence (DNA): TGTGCCAGCAGTGAACCCCAGGGGGCCAAAAACATTCAGTACTTC.

The chain couples TRBV19 to TRBJ2-2; 11 bases align to TRBD1. This CDR3 is 14 amino acids long. Per the germline V gene, CDR1 is LNHDA and CDR2 is SQIVND (reference sequence). V shed 7 bases, J shed 6 bases, and the junction held 4 bases outside the gene matches. This CDR3 is CASTRDRGAGELFF. The CDR3 nucleotides are TGTGCCAGTACCCGGGACAGGGGGGCCGGGGAGCTGTTTTTT.

This clone has just a few counts. This rearrangement joins TRBV13 to TRBJ1-2; 9 nucleotides agree with TRBD1. Germline values: CDR1 PRHDT, CDR2 FYEKMQ (reference sequence). V lost 4 bases and J lost 4; bases outside the gene matches: 7. The length of the CDR3 is 15 residues. The CDR3 DNA reads as TGTGCCAGCAGCTCCCGGACAGGGGATCGCTATGGCTACACCTTC. Translation gives CASSSRTGDRYGYTF.

The chain couples TRBV5-4 to TRBJ2-7, with TRBD1 matching over 9 bases. CDR1 is SGHNT, CDR2 YYREEE, per germline (reference sequence). V gave up 4 bases and J gave up 7 bases; unmatched junction bases: 9. CDR3 length: 14 residues. The CDR3 loop is CASSRKGQGREQYF. CDR3 in DNA: TGTGCCAGCAGCCGTAAAGGACAGGGGAGGGAGCAGTACTTC.

The CDR3 here is CASSPGQGGYYGYTF. CDR3 sequence (DNA): TGTGCCAGCAGCCCCGGACAGGGCGGGTACTATGGCTACACCTTC. The genes are TRBV9 and TRBJ1-2, with TRBD1 matching over 8 bases. This CDR3 is built from 15 residues. Losses at the gene ends were 4 bases for V and 3 bases for J; bases not matched to a gene: 8. The germline V gene encodes CDR1 SGDLS and CDR2 YYNGEE.